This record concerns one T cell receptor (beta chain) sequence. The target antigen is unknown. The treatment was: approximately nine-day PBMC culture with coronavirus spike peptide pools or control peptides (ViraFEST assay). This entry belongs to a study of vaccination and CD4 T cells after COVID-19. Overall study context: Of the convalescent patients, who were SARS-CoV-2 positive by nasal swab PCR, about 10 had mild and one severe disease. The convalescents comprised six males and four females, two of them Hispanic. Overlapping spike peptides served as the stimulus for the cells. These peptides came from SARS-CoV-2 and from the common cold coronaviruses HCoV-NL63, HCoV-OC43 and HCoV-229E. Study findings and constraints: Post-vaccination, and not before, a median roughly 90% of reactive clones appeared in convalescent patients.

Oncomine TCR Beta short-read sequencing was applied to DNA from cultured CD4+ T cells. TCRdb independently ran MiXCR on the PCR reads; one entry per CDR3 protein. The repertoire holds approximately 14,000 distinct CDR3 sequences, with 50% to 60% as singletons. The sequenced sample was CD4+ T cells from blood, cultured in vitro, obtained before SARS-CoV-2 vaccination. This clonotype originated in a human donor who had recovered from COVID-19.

CDR3 nucleotide sequence: TGTGCCAGCAGACCTCACTCGCGGAGATACGAGCAGTACTTC. Translation: CASRPHSRRYEQYF. This sequence joins TRBV28 and TRBJ2-7; D ambiguous. With 6 bases removed from V and 4 bases from J, the gap between germline ends came to 16 bases. The CDR3 spans 14 residues. CDR1 is MDHEN and CDR2 is SYDVKM in the germline V gene. Combining the CDR3 with reference TRBV28 and TRBJ2-7 gives the whole variable domain DVKVTQSSRYLVKRTGEKVFLECVQDMDHENMFWYRQDPGLGLRLIYFSYDVKMKEKGDIPEGYSVSREKKERFSLILESASTNQTSMYLCASRPHSRRYEQYFGPGTRLTVT.